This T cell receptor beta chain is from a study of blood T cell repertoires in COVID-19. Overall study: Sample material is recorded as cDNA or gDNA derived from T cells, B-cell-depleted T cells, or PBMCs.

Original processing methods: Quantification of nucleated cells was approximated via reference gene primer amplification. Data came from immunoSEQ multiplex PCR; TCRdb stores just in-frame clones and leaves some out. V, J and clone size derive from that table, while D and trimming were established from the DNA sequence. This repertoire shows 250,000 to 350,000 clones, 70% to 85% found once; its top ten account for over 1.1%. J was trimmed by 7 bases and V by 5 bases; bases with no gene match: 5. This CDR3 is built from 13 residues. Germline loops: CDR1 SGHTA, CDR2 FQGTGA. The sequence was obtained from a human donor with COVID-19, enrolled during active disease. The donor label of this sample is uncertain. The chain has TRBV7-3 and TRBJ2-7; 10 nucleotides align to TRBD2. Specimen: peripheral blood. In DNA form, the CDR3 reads TGTGCCAGCAGCCCTAGCGGGAGTGGAGAGCAGTACTTC. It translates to CASSPSGSGEQYF.